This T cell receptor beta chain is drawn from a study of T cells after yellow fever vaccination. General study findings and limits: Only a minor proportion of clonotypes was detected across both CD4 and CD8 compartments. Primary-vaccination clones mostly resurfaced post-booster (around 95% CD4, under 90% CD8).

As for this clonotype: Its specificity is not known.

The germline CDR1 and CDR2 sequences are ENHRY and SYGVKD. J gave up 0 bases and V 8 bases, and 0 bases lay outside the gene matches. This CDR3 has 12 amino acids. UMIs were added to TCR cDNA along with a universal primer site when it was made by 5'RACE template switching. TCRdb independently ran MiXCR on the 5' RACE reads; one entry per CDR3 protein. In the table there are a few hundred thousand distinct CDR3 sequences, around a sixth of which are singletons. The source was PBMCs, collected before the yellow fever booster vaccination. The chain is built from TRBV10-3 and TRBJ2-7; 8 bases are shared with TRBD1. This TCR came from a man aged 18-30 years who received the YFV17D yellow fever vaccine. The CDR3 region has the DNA TGTGCCATCGGACAGGGCTCCTACGAGCAGTACTTC. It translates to CAIGQGSYEQYF.